The 28 T cell receptor beta chains below were found in one sample sequenced in a study of shared clonotypes between healthy human individuals. This table comes from immunoSEQ multiplex PCR, and its TCRdb copy is limited to in-frame clones, with some not included. The sample holds some 2.1 million clones; over 85% are singletons and the top ten take 1.1%. CD45RO-negative CD8 cells positively selected for CCR7 made up the naive population, which excluded terminally differentiated effector memory CD45RA+ cells. Material for sequencing was naive CD8+ T cells sorted from blood. The receptor source for this set is a man between 18 and 35 years old in good health.

The chain recombines TRBV12-5 with TRBJ2-7; TRBD1 agrees at 8 bases. The CDR3 has 14 residues. With 0 bases clipped from V and 6 bases from J, the junction kept 4 bases outside the gene matches. Germline values: CDR1 LGHNT, CDR2 FRNRAP. CDR3 DNA sequence: TGTGCTAGTGGTTTGGTTCAGGGGGCCCCCGAGCAGTACTTC. Protein sequence: CASGLVQGAPEQYF.

V and J are TRBV4-3 and TRBJ2-5; D may correspond to TRBD1 or TRBD2 (5 bases each). Trimming removed 0 bases at V and 5 bases at J, with 13 bases between. Per the germline V gene, CDR1 is LGHNA and CDR2 is YSLEER. The CDR3 consists of 15 residues. CDR3: CASSQDWGSAETQYF. The CDR3 DNA follows: TGCGCCAGCAGCCAAGATTGGGGGTCGGCGGAGACCCAGTACTTC.

The chain carries TRBV12-5 and TRBJ2-3, with 10 nucleotides matching TRBD2. The CDR3 totals 17 residues. The germline CDR1 and CDR2 sequences are LGHNT and FRNRAP. V dropped 6 bases and J dropped 6; count of bases not matched to a gene: 15. In DNA, the CDR3 is TGTGCTAGTGGCGCCGGACTAGCGGCTGGGGGCGCGGATACGCAGTATTTT. Amino acid sequence: CASGAGLAAGGADTQYF.

About this clone itself: Mismatch with germline at one junction end may stem from a read error. Here the CDR3 DNA reads TGTGCCGGCAGTCAAGGCGGCACTGAAGCTTTCTTT. Residues: CAGSQGGTEAFF. The chain couples TRBV11-2 to TRBJ1-1; no definite D call. This CDR3 spans 12 amino acids. Germline loops: CDR1 SGHAT, CDR2 FQNNGV.

The CDR3 loop reads CASSDGDRNSYEQYF. CDR3 DNA sequence: TGTGCCAGCAGTGACGGGGACAGGAACTCCTACGAGCAGTACTTC. The V gene is TRBV6-1, the J gene TRBJ2-7; 8 positions match TRBD1. Germline V gene data show CDR1 as MNHNS and CDR2 as SASEGT. The CDR3 extends over 15 amino acids. The J segment lost 0 bases and the V segment lost 3 bases, leaving 4 bases of the junction unmatched.

This chain links TRBV30 with TRBJ2-7, with 8 nucleotides matching TRBD1. J lost 9 bases, V lost 5 bases, and 6 bases had no gene match. Germline V gene sequence: CDR1 GTSNPN, CDR2 SVGIG (reference sequence). This CDR3 spans 11 amino acids. In DNA, the CDR3 is TGTGCCTGGGACAGGGGAGTCGTGCAGTACTTC. Encoded protein: CAWDRGVVQYF.

This clone has a handful of counts. Distinct nucleotide sequences in the sample also encode this CDR3. CDR3 region: CASSVGVTSTDTQYF. CDR3 DNA: TGTGCCAGCAGCGTAGGGGTTACTAGCACAGATACGCAGTATTTT. The V call is TRBV9, the J call TRBJ2-3, with D uncertain. The germline V and J ends were trimmed by 0 bases and 0 bases, with 8 bases remaining between them. Germline V CDR1 and CDR2: SGDLS, YYNGEE. The CDR3 consists of 15 residues.

A note on this clone: The sample carries other DNA sequences with the same CDR3. The J gene is TRBJ2-7, the V gene TRBV5-4; D assignment may be TRBD1 or TRBD2 (5 bases each). The CDR3 extends over 15 amino acids. V shed 0 bases and J shed 1 base, with 11 bases lying between them. Per germline, CDR1 SGHNT and CDR2 YYREEE (reference sequence). CDR3 in DNA: TGTGCCAGCAGCTTGGGGCAGGGAGCTTCCTACGAGCAGTACTTC. Translated: CASSLGQGASYEQYF.

This chain joins TRBV27 and TRBJ2-1; 8 nucleotides agree with TRBD1. The ends lost 3 bases at V and 8 bases at J; junction bases unmatched: 3. The CDR3 is made up of 13 amino acids. Germline V gives CDR1 MNHEY, CDR2 SMNVEV (reference sequence). The CDR3 nucleotides read TGTGCCAGCAGTTTGGCAGGGGGCGATGAGCAGTTCTTC. This codes for CASSLAGGDEQFF.

The CDR3 here is CASSLLTASYEQYF. The CDR3 DNA reads TGTGCCAGCAGCTTGCTTACGGCATCCTACGAGCAGTACTTC. The V and J genes are TRBV7-2 and TRBJ2-7; no firm D call. CDR3 length equals 14 residues. The V end lost 3 bases, the J end lost 1 base, and 10 bases lay between the germline ends. CDR1 and CDR2 from the germline V gene are SGHTA and FQGNSA.

The rearrangement links TRBV7-2 to TRBJ1-1; no clear D. V lost 6 bases, J lost 5 bases, and 16 bases lay in between. Germline-derived CDR1 and CDR2 are SGHTA and FQGNSA. This CDR3 spans 14 amino acids. CDR3 loop: CASSAFLGKTEAFF. The DNA for the CDR3 is TGTGCCAGCAGTGCTTTTCTGGGTAAGACTGAAGCTTTCTTT. Using reference TRBV7-2 and TRBJ1-1 for the parts outside the CDR3, the full variable domain is GAGVSQSPSNKVTEKGKDVELRCDPISGHTALYWYRQSLGQGLEFLIYFQGNSAPDKSGLPSDRFSAERTGGSVSTLTIQRTQQEDSAVYLCASSAFLGKTEAFFGQGTRLTVV.

This chain links TRBV6-5 with TRBJ2-1, with a possible D match to TRBD1 (6 bases). The germline V and J ends were trimmed by 5 bases and 8 bases, with 7 bases remaining between them. CDR3 length equals 11 residues. The V gene's germline CDR1 is MNHEY and CDR2 SVGAGI. DNA of the CDR3: TGTGCCAGCAGTCACAGGGATGAGCAGTTCTTC. Translating it yields CASSHRDEQFF.

This chain connects TRBV27 to TRBJ2-7; TRBD1 matches at 10 bases. The germline V gene has CDR1 MNHEY and CDR2 SMNVEV (reference sequence). The CDR3 spans 14 residues. V shed 5 bases, J shed 3 bases, and the junction held 4 bases outside the gene matches. The CDR3 is CASSQWDRGYEQYF. DNA for the CDR3: TGTGCCAGCAGTCAATGGGACAGGGGCTACGAGCAGTACTTC.

J is TRBJ2-3 and V is TRBV4-1; no definite D call. Germline V gene data show CDR1 as MGHRA and CDR2 as YSYEKL. Trimming stripped 0 bases from V and 6 bases from J, with 10 bases between. The CDR3 loop spans 14 amino acids. In DNA, the CDR3 is TGCGCCAGCAGCCAAGACGCAAGAGCCGATACGCAGTATTTT. It yields the protein CASSQDARADTQYF.

The CDR3 nucleotides are TGTGCCAGCAGTGATTATGTCCCGATGATAGAAGAAGCTTTCTTT. Translating it yields CASSDYVPMIEEAFF. V is TRBV6-1 and J is TRBJ1-1; D remains ambiguous. Germline V gene sequence: CDR1 MNHNS, CDR2 SASEGT. The V gene lost 3 bases and the J gene lost 8 bases, with 19 bases spanning the gap. The CDR3 covers 15 residues.

This clone was recorded only once. J is TRBJ2-7 and V is TRBV4-3; 7 nucleotides agree with TRBD1. The CDR3 sequence is 13 residues long. Germline-derived CDR1 and CDR2 are LGHNA and YSLEER. Germline trimming cut 3 bases from V and 2 bases from J; bases unmatched to any gene: 1. The CDR3 region has the DNA TGCGCCAGCAGCCAGACAGGGACCTACGAGCAGTACTTC. Its protein product is CASSQTGTYEQYF.

The rearrangement joins TRBV19 to TRBJ2-5; 10 nucleotides agree with TRBD2. Germline CDR1 and CDR2: LNHDA and SQIVND (reference sequence). Trimming took 4 bases from V and 0 from J; bases not matched to a gene: 11. The CDR3 sequence is 18 residues long. The CDR3 bases are TGTGCCAGTAGTACCAACGGACTAGCGGCCGTCTACCAAGAGACCCAGTACTTC. Amino acids: CASSTNGLAAVYQETQYF.

The chain couples TRBV6-4 to TRBJ2-1; 9 bases match TRBD2. This CDR3 contains 17 residues. Germline V gene lookup returns CDR1 MRHNA and CDR2 SNTAGT. Losses at the gene ends were 4 bases for V and 0 bases for J; bases not matched to a gene: 7. CDR3 residues: CASSAVTSGSSYNEQFF. In DNA, the CDR3 is TGTGCCAGCAGTGCCGTGACTAGCGGAAGCTCCTACAATGAGCAGTTCTTC.

The rearrangement links TRBV19 to TRBJ2-2; maybe TRBD1 (6 bases). The CDR3 loop spans 14 amino acids. Deletions cut 3 bases from V and 3 bases from J, with 8 bases between. Germline lookup yields CDR1 LNHDA and CDR2 SQIVND (reference sequence). The CDR3 DNA reads TGTGCCAGTAGTATTCCAGGGGACACCGGGGAGCTGTTTTTT. Its protein product is CASSIPGDTGELFF.

The rearrangement links TRBV6-5 to TRBJ1-3, with no clear D. Trimming cost V 6 bases and J 0 bases, with 6 bases left between them. Germline CDR1 MNHEY, CDR2 SVGAGI. The CDR3 contains 13 residues. The CDR3 protein is CASRPGSGNTIYF. CDR3 in DNA: TGTGCCAGCAGGCCCGGCTCTGGAAACACCATATATTTT.

Comment on this clone: The same CDR3 also results from other DNA sequences found in this sample. The chain carries TRBV13 and TRBJ2-7, with D perhaps matching TRBD2 (5 bases). Looked up from germline, CDR1 is PRHDT and CDR2 is FYEKMQ (reference sequence). The CDR3 has 13 amino acids. Trimming left V 4 bases short and J 0 bases short, with 7 bases between. CDR3 sequence (DNA): TGTGCCAGCAGCTCGGGATCCTCCTACGAGCAGTACTTC. Protein sequence: CASSSGSSYEQYF.

The CDR3 DNA follows: TGTGCCAGCAGCCAAGAGCCAAATAGCGGGGGGCCAGCCGGGACCCAGTACTTC. It yields the protein CASSQEPNSGGPAGTQYF. The V call is TRBV4-2, the J call TRBJ2-5, with TRBD2 identical over 10 bases. J gave up 7 bases and V 0 bases, and 14 bases lay outside the gene matches. Germline CDR1 LGHNA, CDR2 YNFKEQ. The CDR3 loop spans 18 amino acids.

About this clone: This may be a read error, as it is one base from a much larger clone. Other nucleotide sequences from this sample produce the same CDR3. This chain connects TRBV6-1 to TRBJ2-3; D is uncertain. Germline V gene data show CDR1 as MNHNS and CDR2 as SASEGT. The CDR3 loop spans 11 amino acids. The V end lost 6 bases, the J end lost 2 bases, and 3 bases lay between the germline ends. The DNA for the CDR3 is TGTGCCAGCAGATTCACAGATACGCAGTATTTT. Translating it yields CASRFTDTQYF.

The chain employs TRBV13 and TRBJ2-5, with TRBD2 identical over 11 bases. The V gene's germline CDR1 is PRHDT and CDR2 FYEKMQ (reference sequence). Germline trimming cut 4 bases from V and 1 base from J; bases unmatched to any gene: 2. The CDR3 has 15 residues. CDR3: CASSSGLAAQETQYF. The CDR3 nucleotides are TGTGCCAGCAGCTCGGGACTAGCGGCCCAAGAGACCCAGTACTTC.

The gene calls are TRBV7-9 and TRBJ2-2, with TRBD1 matching over 10 bases. The germline V gene has CDR1 SEHNR and CDR2 FQNEAQ (reference sequence). This CDR3 contains 16 residues. The ends lost 1 base at V and 3 bases at J; junction bases unmatched: 2. The CDR3 here is CASSLETGGDTGELFF. The CDR3 DNA follows: TGTGCCAGCAGCTTAGAGACAGGGGGCGACACCGGGGAGCTGTTTTTT.

This clone was recorded once. The rearrangement links TRBV4-3 to TRBJ2-1; TRBD1 aligns across 8 bases. V lost 4 bases, J lost 10 bases, and 9 bases stayed unmatched. The CDR3 has 14 amino acids. Per germline, CDR1 LGHNA and CDR2 YSLEER. The CDR3 region is CASSRLPGGIEQFF. The CDR3 DNA is TGCGCCAGCAGCCGCCTACCAGGGGGCATCGAGCAGTTCTTC.

The chain joins TRBV13 to TRBJ1-3; D unclear. Germline-derived CDR1 and CDR2 are PRHDT and FYEKMQ (reference sequence). Trimming pared 2 bases from V and 0 bases from J, leaving 8 bases between. The length of the CDR3 is 15 residues. For the CDR3, the DNA is TGTGCCAGCAGCTTACAGGCTAACTCTGGAAACACCATATATTTT. Translated, it gives CASSLQANSGNTIYF.

Only one count was recorded for this clone. The same CDR3 can be traced to other DNA sequences in this sample. V is TRBV30 and J is TRBJ1-1; D gene uncertain. V was shortened by 2 bases and J by 3 bases, with 4 bases between the two germline ends. Germline CDR1 and CDR2: GTSNPN and SVGIG (reference sequence). The CDR3 totals 11 residues. DNA of the CDR3: TGTGCCTGGAGTTTGGACACTGAAGCTTTCTTT. Translated: CAWSLDTEAFF. Based on the CDR3 plus reference TRBV30 and TRBJ1-1, the full variable domain is SQTIHQWPATLVQPVGSPLSLECTVEGTSNPNLYWYRQAAGRGLQLLFYSVGIGQISSEVPQNLSASRPQDRQFILSSKKLLLSDSGFYLCAWSLDTEAFFGQGTRLTVV.